This TCR beta chain came from a study of cytomegalovirus exposure and HLA in healthy donors. Study background: Unique TCRs from HLA-typed donors, 80 million to 100 million of them, were held in an early data release.

The CDR3 totals 15 residues. Per the germline V gene, CDR1 is KGHSH and CDR2 is LQKENI. V lost 7 bases and J lost 5; bases outside the gene matches: 13. This PCR relied on a set of 60 Vbeta primers and 13 Jbeta primers. Method: immunoSEQ multiplex PCR; TCRdb's copy keeps in-frame clones and lacks some. Of approximately 85,000 clones listed, 80% are singletons. These donors, healthy bone marrow donors, were studied. The sample taken for sequencing was PBMCs. This sequence joins TRBV18 and TRBJ1-1; 7 positions match TRBD1. The sequence derives from a middle-aged man in good health and CMV-seropositive. The CDR3 DNA sequence: TGTGCCAGCTTCTCTATGACAGGGACGGGAACTGAAGCTTTCTTT. Protein: CASFSMTGTGTEAFF.